These T cell receptor beta chains were read from a single sample in a study of Tregs in tolerant kidney transplant recipients. Sequencing was performed with immunoSEQ multiplex PCR; in TCRdb, only in-frame clones are kept and a portion is missing. The repertoire includes roughly 64,000 clones, 98% of them detected once, and 0.34% sits in the top ten. The material sequenced was Tregs from blood, taken before the transplant. These receptors were obtained from a human donor who received a combined kidney and bone marrow transplant. The CDR3 runs from the conserved cysteine through the conserved F or W. The D gene is left open where the match is weak. Clone size appears in some rows only: once, few, many, or a class for an expanded clone.

NA,TRBD1,TRBJ1-2,TRBV6-5,CASSARQGDGYTF,TGTGCCAGCAGTGCCCGACAGGGGGATGGCTACACCTTC
NA,NA,TRBJ1-4,TRBV25-1,CASSEGRQSQGEKLFF,TGTGCCAGCAGTGAAGGGCGGCAATCCCAGGGTGAAAAACTGTTTTTT
once,TRBD1,TRBJ2-7,TRBV7-9,CASSFRGPYEQYF,TGTGCCAGCAGCTTCAGGGGGCCCTACGAGCAGTACTTC
NA,NA,TRBJ1-2,TRBV10-2,CASTKGGEYTF,TGCGCCAGCACCAAAGGGGGGGAATACACCTTC
NA,NA,TRBJ1-1,TRBV11-3,CASSLEGDTEAFF,TGTGCCAGCAGCTTGGAAGGAGATACTGAAGCTTTCTTT
NA,TRBD1,TRBJ1-1,TRBV7-8,CASSSDRGTEAFF,TGTGCCAGCAGCTCGGACAGGGGAACTGAAGCTTTCTTT
NA,TRBD1,TRBJ1-2,TRBV9,CASSVDRGRSYGYTF,TGTGCCAGCAGCGTAGACAGGGGGCGAAGCTATGGCTACACCTTC
NA,NA,TRBJ2-6,TRBV7-3,CASSLRGGIAGANVLTF,TGTGCCAGCAGCTTAAGGGGAGGAATTGCTGGGGCCAACGTCCTGACTTTC
NA,NA,TRBJ2-1,TRBV5-1,CASSWGRRTYNEQFF,TGCGCCAGCAGCTGGGGCAGGCGGACCTACAATGAGCAGTTCTTC
NA,TRBD1,TRBJ1-3,TRBV28,CASGQGKGNTIYF,TGTGCCAGCGGACAGGGGAAGGGAAACACCATATATTTT
once,NA,TRBJ1-6,TRBV5-1,CASSWTPAEGTSYNSPLHF,TGCGCCAGCAGCTGGACACCCGCGGAGGGCACCTCCTATAATTCACCCCTCCACTTT
NA,TRBD1,TRBJ1-2,TRBV11-3,CASSLAGTGARGYTF,TGTGCCAGCAGCTTAGCCGGGACAGGGGCGCGGGGCTACACCTTC
NA,NA,TRBJ1-1,TRBV7-8,CASSKDSGNTEAFF,TGTGCCAGCAGCAAAGACAGTGGGAACACTGAAGCTTTCTTT
NA,NA,TRBJ1-1,TRBV5-1,CASSGGHLNTEAFF,TGCGCCAGCAGCGGGGGACACTTGAACACTGAAGCTTTCTTT
NA,TRBD2,TRBJ2-5,TRBV5-1,CASSLWTRGTQYF,TGCGCCAGCAGCTTGTGGACTAGGGGGACCCAGTACTTC
NA,TRBD1,TRBJ1-2,TRBV19,CASSITGAVNYGYTF,TGTGCCAGTAGTATAACAGGGGCGGTTAACTATGGCTACACCTTC
NA,NA,TRBJ2-7,TRBV6-4,CASRRDSSYEQYF,TGTGCCAGCAGGCGGGACAGCTCCTACGAGCAGTACTTC
NA,NA,TRBJ1-1,TRBV7-2,CASSLAKGTEAFF,TGTGCCAGCAGCTTAGCGAAGGGGACTGAAGCTTTCTTT
NA,NA,TRBJ1-6,TRBV4-3,CASSQDLAGYVYNSPLHF,TGCGCCAGCAGCCAAGATTTGGCGGGGTACGTCTATAATTCACCCCTCCACTTT
NA,TRBD2,TRBJ2-1,TRBV29-1,CSVAQRGLAEYNEQFF,TGCAGCGTCGCCCAAAGGGGACTAGCGGAGTACAATGAGCAGTTCTTC
once,TRBD2,TRBJ2-5,TRBV11-3,CASSLDAGGTETQYF,TGTGCCAGCAGCTTAGATGCGGGAGGGACGGAGACCCAGTACTTC
NA,TRBD1,TRBJ1-1,TRBV7-2,CASSTGGRTEAFF,TGTGCCAGCAGCACAGGGGGCCGGACTGAAGCTTTCTTT
once,NA,TRBJ1-2,TRBV18,CASSPSNREGYGYTF,TGTGCCAGCTCACCGTCTAACAGGGAGGGCTATGGCTACACCTTC
once,NA,TRBJ1-3,TRBV28,CASSFPRNTIYF,TGTGCCAGCAGTTTTCCTCGAAACACCATATATTTT
NA,TRBD1,TRBJ1-5,TRBV7-2,CASSLRSGQGANQPQHF,TGTGCCAGCAGCTTGAGATCTGGACAGGGGGCGAATCAGCCCCAGCATTTT
NA,NA,TRBJ2-2,TRBV5-1,CASSLGHLNTGELFF,TGCGCCAGCAGCTTGGGGCACCTGAACACCGGGGAGCTGTTTTTT
NA,NA,TRBJ2-7,TRBV11-3,CASSLVGNTYEQYF,TGTGCCAGCAGCTTAGTGGGCAATACCTACGAGCAGTACTTC
NA,NA,TRBJ2-2,TRBV5-4,CASSPDSNTGELFF,TGTGCCAGCAGCCCGGACAGCAACACCGGGGAGCTGTTTTTT
once,NA,TRBJ2-1,TRBV7-2,CASSLVSTEVKDNEQFF,TGTGCCAGCAGCTTAGTTTCTACAGAAGTAAAAGACAATGAGCAGTTCTTC
NA,NA,TRBJ1-5,TRBV7-8,CASSFSRGGSDSNQPQHF,TGTGCCAGCAGCTTTAGTCGTGGGGGCTCGGATAGCAATCAGCCCCAGCATTTT
NA,NA,TRBJ1-3,TRBV6-5,CASSSYPRASGNTIYF,TGTGCCAGCAGTTCCTATCCGAGGGCCTCTGGAAACACCATATATTTT
NA,NA,TRBJ2-7,TRBV18,CASSPETTYEQYF,TGTGCCAGCTCACCTGAGACAACCTACGAGCAGTACTTC
NA,NA,TRBJ1-2,TRBV30,CAWSVPGVSGYTF,TGTGCCTGGAGTGTACCCGGGGTCTCTGGCTACACCTTC
NA,TRBD1,TRBJ2-7,TRBV7-8,CASSLAGTGGEQYF,TGTGCCAGCAGCCTAGCCGGGACAGGGGGCGAGCAGTACTTC
NA,NA,TRBJ2-7,TRBV4-3,CASSQALLGGEQYF,TGCGCCAGCAGCCAAGCCCTTCTTGGCGGCGAGCAGTACTTC
NA,NA,TRBJ2-2,TRBV27,CASSQTYNTGELFF,TGTGCCAGCAGTCAAACTTACAACACCGGGGAGCTGTTTTTT
NA,NA,TRBJ1-2,TRBV30,CAWSVRQYVSYTF,TGTGCCTGGAGTGTACGACAGTATGTTAGCTACACCTTC
NA,TRBD1,TRBJ2-7,TRBV28,CASSLPGTGVEQYF,TGTGCCAGCAGTTTGCCCGGGACAGGGGTCGAGCAGTACTTC
NA,NA,TRBJ1-2,TRBV27,CASSSINRAGGDGYTF,TGTGCCAGCAGCAGCATCAATCGGGCGGGCGGGGACGGCTACACCTTC
NA,NA,TRBJ1-5,TRBV2,CASSEARGAGQPQHF,TGTGCCAGCAGTGAAGCGCGGGGGGCAGGTCAGCCCCAGCATTTT
NA,TRBD1,TRBJ2-7,TRBV15,CATRRGQSYEQYF,TGTGCCACCAGACGGGGACAGTCCTACGAGCAGTACTTC
NA,NA,TRBJ2-7,TRBV28,CASSFGGLTYEQYF,TGTGCCAGCAGTTTTGGAGGACTTACCTACGAGCAGTACTTC
once,NA,TRBJ1-1,TRBV18,CASSPTQNTEAFF,TGTGCCAGCTCACCTACACAGAACACTGAAGCTTTCTTT
NA,NA,TRBJ2-7,TRBV6-6,CASSLAGTRAEQYF,TGTGCCAGCAGTTTAGCCGGGACTCGGGCCGAGCAGTACTTC
NA,TRBD1,TRBJ2-7,TRBV7-8,CASSSGTESYEQYF,TGTGCCAGCAGCTCCGGGACAGAGTCCTACGAGCAGTACTTC
NA,NA,TRBJ2-2,TRBV27,CASSWRVVTGELFF,TGTGCCAGCAGTTGGAGAGTTGTCACCGGGGAGCTGTTTTTT
NA,NA,TRBJ2-7,TRBV19,CASSRRGGSSYEQYF,TGTGCCAGTAGCCGTCGAGGAGGGAGCTCCTACGAGCAGTACTTC
NA,TRBD2,TRBJ2-4,TRBV19,CASQIGLAGGPGAIQYF,TGTGCCAGCCAGATTGGACTAGCGGGGGGGCCTGGGGCCATTCAGTACTTC